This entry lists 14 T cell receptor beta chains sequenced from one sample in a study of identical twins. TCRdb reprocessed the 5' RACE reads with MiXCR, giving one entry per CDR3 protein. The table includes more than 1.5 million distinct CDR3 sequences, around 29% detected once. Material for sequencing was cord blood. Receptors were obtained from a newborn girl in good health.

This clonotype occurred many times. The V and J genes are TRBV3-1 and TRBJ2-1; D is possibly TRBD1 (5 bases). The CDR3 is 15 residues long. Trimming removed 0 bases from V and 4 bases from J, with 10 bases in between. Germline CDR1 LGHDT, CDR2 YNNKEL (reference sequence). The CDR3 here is CASSQDGAGYNEQFF. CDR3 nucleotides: TGTGCCAGCAGCCAAGATGGGGCTGGATACAATGAGCAGTTCTTC.

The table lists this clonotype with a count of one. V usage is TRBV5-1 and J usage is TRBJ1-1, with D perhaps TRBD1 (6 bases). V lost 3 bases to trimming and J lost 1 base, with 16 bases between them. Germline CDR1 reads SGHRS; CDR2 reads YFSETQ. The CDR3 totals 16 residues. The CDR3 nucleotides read TGCGCCAGCAGCTCGGCGCCAGGGGACGGGAACACTGAAGCTTTCTTT. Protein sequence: CASSSAPGDGNTEAFF.

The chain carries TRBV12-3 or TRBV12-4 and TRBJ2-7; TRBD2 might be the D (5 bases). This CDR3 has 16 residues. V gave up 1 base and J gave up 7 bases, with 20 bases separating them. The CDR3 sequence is CASSLGGLVLGNEQYF. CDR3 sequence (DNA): TGTGCCAGCAGTTTAGGAGGGCTAGTTTTGGGGAATGAGCAGTACTTC.

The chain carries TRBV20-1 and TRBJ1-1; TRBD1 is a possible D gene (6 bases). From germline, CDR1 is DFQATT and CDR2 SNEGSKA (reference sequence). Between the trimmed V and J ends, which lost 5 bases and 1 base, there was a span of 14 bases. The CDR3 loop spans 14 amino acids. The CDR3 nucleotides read TGCAGTGCTGTAATGGGGGCAAGGAACACTGAAGCTTTCTTT. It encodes CSAVMGARNTEAFF.

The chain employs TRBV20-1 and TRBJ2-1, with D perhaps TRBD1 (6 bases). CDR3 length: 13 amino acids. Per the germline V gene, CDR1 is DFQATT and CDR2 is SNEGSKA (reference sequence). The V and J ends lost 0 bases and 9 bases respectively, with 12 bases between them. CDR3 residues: CSARDPSRGEQFF. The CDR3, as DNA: TGCAGTGCTAGAGATCCCAGCAGGGGTGAGCAGTTCTTC.

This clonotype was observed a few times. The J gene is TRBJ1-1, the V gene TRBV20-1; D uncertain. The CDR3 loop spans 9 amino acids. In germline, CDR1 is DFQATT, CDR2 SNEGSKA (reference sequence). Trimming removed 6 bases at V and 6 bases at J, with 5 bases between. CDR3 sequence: CSADSEAFF. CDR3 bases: TGCAGTGCCGACTCTGAAGCTTTCTTT.

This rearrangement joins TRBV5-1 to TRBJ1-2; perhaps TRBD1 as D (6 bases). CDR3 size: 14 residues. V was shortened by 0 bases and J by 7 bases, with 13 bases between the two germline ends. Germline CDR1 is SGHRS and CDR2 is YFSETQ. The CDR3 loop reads CASSLDRVLGGYTF. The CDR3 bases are TGCGCCAGCAGCTTGGACAGGGTACTAGGTGGCTACACCTTC.

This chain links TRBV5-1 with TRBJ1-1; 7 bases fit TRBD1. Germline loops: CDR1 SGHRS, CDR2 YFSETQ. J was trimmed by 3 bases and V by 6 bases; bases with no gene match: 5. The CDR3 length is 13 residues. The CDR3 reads CASTRQGHTEAFF. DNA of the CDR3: TGCGCCAGCACCCGACAGGGACACACTGAAGCTTTCTTT.

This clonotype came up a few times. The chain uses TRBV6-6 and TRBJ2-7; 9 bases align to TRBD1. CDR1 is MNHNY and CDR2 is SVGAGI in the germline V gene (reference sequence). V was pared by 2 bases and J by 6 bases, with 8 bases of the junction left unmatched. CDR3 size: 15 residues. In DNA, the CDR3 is TGTGCCAGCAGTTACCCCAACAGGGGGCGTCCCGAGCAGTACTTC. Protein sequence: CASSYPNRGRPEQYF.

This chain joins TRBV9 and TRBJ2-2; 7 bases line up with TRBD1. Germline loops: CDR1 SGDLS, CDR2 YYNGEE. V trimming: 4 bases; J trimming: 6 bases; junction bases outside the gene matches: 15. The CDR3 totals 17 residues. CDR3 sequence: CASSPTPAPTGSGELFF. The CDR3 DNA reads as TGTGCCAGCAGCCCCACCCCGGCCCCGACAGGGTCCGGGGAGCTGTTTTTT.

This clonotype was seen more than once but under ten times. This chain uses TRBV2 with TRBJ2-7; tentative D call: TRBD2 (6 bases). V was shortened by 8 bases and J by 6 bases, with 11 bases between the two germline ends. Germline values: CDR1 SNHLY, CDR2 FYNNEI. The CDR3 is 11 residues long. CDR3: CASGVGGEQYF. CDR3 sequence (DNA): TGTGCCAGCGGTGTGGGGGGCGAGCAGTACTTC.

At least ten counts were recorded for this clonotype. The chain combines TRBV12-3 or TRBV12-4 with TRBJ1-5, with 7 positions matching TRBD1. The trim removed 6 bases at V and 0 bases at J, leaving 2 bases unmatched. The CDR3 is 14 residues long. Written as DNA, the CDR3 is TGTGCCAGCAGGGGGACAGTTAGCAATCAGCCCCAGCATTTT. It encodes CASRGTVSNQPQHF.

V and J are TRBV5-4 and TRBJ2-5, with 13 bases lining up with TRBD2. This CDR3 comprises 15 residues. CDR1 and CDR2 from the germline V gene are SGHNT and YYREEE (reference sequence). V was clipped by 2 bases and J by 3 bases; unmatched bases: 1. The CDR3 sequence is CASSFTSGGEETQYF. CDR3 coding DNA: TGTGCCAGCAGCTTCACTAGCGGGGGGGAAGAGACCCAGTACTTC.

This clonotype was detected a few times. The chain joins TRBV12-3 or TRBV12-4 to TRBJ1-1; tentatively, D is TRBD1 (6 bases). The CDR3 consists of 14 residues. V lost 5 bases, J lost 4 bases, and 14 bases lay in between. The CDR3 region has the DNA TGTGCCAGCAGTCCGACAGGCCCGATCACTGAAGCTTTCTTT. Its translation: CASSPTGPITEAFF.